This passage covers 2 T cell receptor beta chains from one sample sequenced in a study of blood T cells in healthy people across ages. A second PCR of about 6 to 11 cycles used a sample-barcoded 5' primer and a J-beta primer mix. MiXCR, run by TCRdb on the 5' RACE reads, gives a single entry per CDR3 protein. The data contain approximately 810,000 distinct CDR3 sequences, around 34% of them singletons. The sequenced sample consisted of blood. These receptors all stem from a young man in good health.

Comment on this clonotype: A much larger clone differs from this one at a single base, so this may be a read error. The chain carries TRBV20-1 and TRBJ1-2; D unresolved. V was cut by 0 bases and J by 6 bases, with 14 bases left in between. Per germline, CDR1 DFQATT and CDR2 SNEGSKA (reference sequence). The CDR3 contains 14 residues. This CDR3 reads CSARDRSAGDGYTF. The CDR3 DNA sequence: TGCAGTGCTAGAGATCGTTCGGCAGGTGATGGCTACACCTTC.

This clonotype was detected ten times or more. V usage is TRBV9 and J usage is TRBJ2-1; D is perhaps TRBD2 (5 bases). Trimming removed 2 bases from V and 6 bases from J, with 12 bases in between. The CDR3 consists of 14 residues. In germline, CDR1 is SGDLS, CDR2 YYNGEE. The CDR3 region is CASSVYHGSNEQFF. The CDR3 DNA is TGTGCCAGCAGCGTCTACCATGGGAGCAATGAGCAGTTCTTC.